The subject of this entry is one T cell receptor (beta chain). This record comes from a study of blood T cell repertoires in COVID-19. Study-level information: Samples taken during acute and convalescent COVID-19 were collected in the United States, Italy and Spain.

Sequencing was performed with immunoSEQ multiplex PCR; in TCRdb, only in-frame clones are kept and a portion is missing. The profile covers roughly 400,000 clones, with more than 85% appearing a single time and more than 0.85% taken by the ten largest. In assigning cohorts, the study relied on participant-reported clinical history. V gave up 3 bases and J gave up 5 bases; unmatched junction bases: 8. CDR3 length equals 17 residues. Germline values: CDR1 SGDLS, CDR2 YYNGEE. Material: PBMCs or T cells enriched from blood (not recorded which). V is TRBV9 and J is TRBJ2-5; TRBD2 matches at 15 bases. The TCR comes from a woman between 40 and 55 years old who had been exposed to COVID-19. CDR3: CASSAFPGLAGGETQYF. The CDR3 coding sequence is TGTGCCAGCAGCGCTTTCCCGGGACTAGCGGGGGGTGAGACCCAGTACTTC.